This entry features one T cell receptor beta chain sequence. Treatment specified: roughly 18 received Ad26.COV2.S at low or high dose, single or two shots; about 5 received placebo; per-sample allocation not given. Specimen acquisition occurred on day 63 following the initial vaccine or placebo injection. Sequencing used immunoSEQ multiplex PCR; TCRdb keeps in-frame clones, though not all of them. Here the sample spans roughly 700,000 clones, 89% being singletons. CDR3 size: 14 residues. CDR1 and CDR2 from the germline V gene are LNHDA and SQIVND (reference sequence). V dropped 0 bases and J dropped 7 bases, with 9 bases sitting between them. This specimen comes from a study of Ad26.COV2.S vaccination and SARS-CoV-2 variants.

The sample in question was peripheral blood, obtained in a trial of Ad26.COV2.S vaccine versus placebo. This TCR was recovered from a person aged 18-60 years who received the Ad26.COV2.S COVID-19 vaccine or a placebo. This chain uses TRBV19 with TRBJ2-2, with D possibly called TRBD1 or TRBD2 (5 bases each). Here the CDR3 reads CASSIEGRVGELFF. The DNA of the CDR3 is TGTGCCAGTAGTATAGAGGGGCGGGTCGGGGAGCTGTTTTTT. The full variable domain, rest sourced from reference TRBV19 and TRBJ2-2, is DGGITQSPKYLFRKEGQNVTLSCEQNLNHDAMYWYRQDPGQGLRLIYYSQIVNDFQKGDIAEGYSVSREKKESFPLTVTSAQKNPTAFYLCASSIEGRVGELFFGEGSRLTVL.